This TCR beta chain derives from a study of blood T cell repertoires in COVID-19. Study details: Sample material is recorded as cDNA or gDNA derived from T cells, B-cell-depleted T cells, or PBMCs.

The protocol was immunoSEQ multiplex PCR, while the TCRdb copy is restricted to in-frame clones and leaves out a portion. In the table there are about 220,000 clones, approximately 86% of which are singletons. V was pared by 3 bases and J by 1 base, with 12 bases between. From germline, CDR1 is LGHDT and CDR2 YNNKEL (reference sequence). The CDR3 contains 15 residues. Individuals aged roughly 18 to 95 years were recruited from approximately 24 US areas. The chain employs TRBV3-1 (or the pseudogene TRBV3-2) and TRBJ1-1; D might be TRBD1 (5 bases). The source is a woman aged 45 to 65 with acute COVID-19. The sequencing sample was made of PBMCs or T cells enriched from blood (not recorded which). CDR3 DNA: TGTGCCAGCAGCCATTCTATAGGGGAGAACACTGAAGCTTTCTTT. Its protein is CASSHSIGENTEAFF.